Following are 18 T cell receptor beta chains from one sample sequenced in a study of T cell repertoires in cytomegalovirus infection. Each CDR3 protein is one row after TCRdb ran MiXCR on the reads. Here the sample spans roughly 280,000 distinct CDR3 sequences, roughly 9% being singletons. Sequenced: PBMCs. The receptors stem from a human donor in good health (CMV status not recorded). Some clones in this sample may be carry-over from other donors' samples.

This clonotype was observed a few times. The V call is TRBV28, the J call TRBJ2-7; TRBD2 matches at 8 bases. The ends lost 6 bases at V and 0 bases at J; junction bases unmatched: 7. CDR1 is MDHEN, CDR2 SYDVKM, per germline. This CDR3 contains 15 residues. Written as DNA, the CDR3 is TGTGCCAGCAGAGGGCGGGGGGCGAGCTCCTACGAGCAGTACTTC. Its translation is CASRGRGASSYEQYF.

In regard to this clonotype: A clone one base away is much larger, so this may be a read error. The chain employs TRBV7-2 and TRBJ1-5; D perhaps matches TRBD1 (5 bases). The better agreement between TRBJ2-3 and the DNA end casts doubt on the J call. The CDR3 runs 12 residues. Germline-derived CDR1 and CDR2 are SGHTA and FQGNSA. The CDR3, as DNA: TGTGCCAGCAGCTTCACAGGTCAGCCCCAGTATTTT. It translates to CASSFTGQPQYF.

This clonotype was seen a handful of times. Written as DNA, the CDR3 is TGCAGTGCAGAGGAACGAAACACAGATACGCAGTATTTT. It translates to CSAEERNTDTQYF. The V gene is TRBV20-1, the J gene TRBJ2-3; D ambiguous. Germline CDR1 is DFQATT and CDR2 is SNEGSKA (reference sequence). Trimming took 6 bases from V and 2 from J, leaving 12 bases between them. CDR3 length: 13 residues.

This clonotype occurred many times. The V gene is TRBV7-8, the J gene TRBJ1-5; D gene ambiguous. Germline-derived CDR1 and CDR2 are SGHVS and FQNEAQ. The V end lost 5 bases, the J end lost 0 bases, and 14 bases lay between the germline ends. The CDR3 extends over 16 amino acids. The CDR3 loop is CASSRTLSYSNQPQHF. Here the CDR3 DNA reads TGTGCCAGCAGCCGAACTCTTTCGTATAGCAATCAGCCCCAGCATTTT.

This rearrangement joins TRBV11-2 to TRBJ1-1; 8 bases are shared with TRBD1. Germline CDR1 reads SGHAT; CDR2 reads FQNNGV. J lost 6 bases, V lost 5 bases, and 14 bases had no gene match. The CDR3 is made up of 16 amino acids. The CDR3 sequence: CASSRAAGGLFAEAFF. CDR3 in DNA: TGTGCCAGCAGCCGTGCCGCAGGGGGCCTATTTGCTGAAGCTTTCTTT. Together with reference TRBV11-2 and TRBJ1-1, the CDR3 gives the full variable domain: EAGVAQSPRYKIIEKRQSVAFWCNPISGHATLYWYQQILGQGPKLLIQFQNNGVVDDSQLPKDRFSAERLKGVDSTLKIQPAKLEDSAVYLCASSRAAGGLFAEAFFGQGTRLTVV.

This clonotype appeared a few times. The chain is built from TRBV7-9 and TRBJ1-4; 8 bases line up with TRBD1. Germline trimming cut 5 bases from V and 14 bases from J; bases unmatched to any gene: 10. The CDR3 runs 13 residues. Germline V CDR1 and CDR2: SEHNR, FQNEAQ (reference sequence). The CDR3 DNA follows: TGTGCCAGCAGCCTGGACAGGGCCTCTAATCTGTTTTTT. Protein: CASSLDRASNLFF.

This clonotype was recorded a few times. The CDR3 sequence is CASSRLSGGTEAFF. The CDR3 DNA is TGCGCCAGCAGCCGGCTCTCGGGGGGCACTGAAGCTTTCTTT. The chain has TRBV4-3 and TRBJ1-1; tentative D call: TRBD1 (5 bases). Germline loops: CDR1 LGHNA, CDR2 YSLEER. The CDR3 totals 14 residues. V shed 4 bases and J shed 4 bases, with 13 bases lying between them.

This clonotype has a count of ten or more. The chain uses TRBV19 and TRBJ2-2; D ambiguous. Germline V gives CDR1 LNHDA, CDR2 SQIVND (reference sequence). Trimming cost V 4 bases and J 1 base, with 7 bases left between them. The CDR3 sequence is 14 residues long. The DNA for the CDR3 is TGTGCCAGTAGTAACTCAGGGAACACCGGGGAGCTGTTTTTT. Protein product: CASSNSGNTGELFF. Drawing the rest from reference TRBV19 and TRBJ2-2, the complete variable domain is DGGITQSPKYLFRKEGQNVTLSCEQNLNHDAMYWYRQDPGQGLRLIYYSQIVNDFQKGDIAEGYSVSREKKESFPLTVTSAQKNPTAFYLCASSNSGNTGELFFGEGSRLTVL.

Many counts were recorded for this clonotype. The chain carries TRBV28 and TRBJ2-5; TRBD2 aligns across 9 bases. Unmatched junction bases numbered 14, after V lost 1 base and J lost 2 bases. Germline CDR1 reads MDHEN; CDR2 reads SYDVKM. The CDR3 runs to 19 residues. The CDR3 loop reads CASSLSAGGPRLGQETQYF. As DNA, the CDR3 is TGTGCCAGCAGTTTATCTGCGGGGGGGCCCAGGCTCGGGCAAGAGACCCAGTACTTC.

This clonotype was counted at least ten times. The chain is built from TRBV6-2 or TRBV6-3 and TRBJ1-5; D unresolved. CDR1 is MNHEY and CDR2 is SVGEGT in the germline V gene. CDR3 size: 15 residues. Trimming pared 6 bases from V and 2 bases from J, leaving 14 bases between. CDR3 DNA: TGTGCCAGCAGGGAAACAAGGATTGGCAATCAGCCCCAGCATTTT. Translating gives CASRETRIGNQPQHF.

The table lists this clonotype with many counts. CDR3 region: CASSLETGRNEKLFF. The CDR3 DNA follows: TGTGCCAGCAGCTTAGAGACAGGGAGAAATGAAAAACTGTTTTTT. The chain recombines TRBV7-8 with TRBJ1-4; 7 nucleotides match TRBD1. Per germline, CDR1 SGHVS and CDR2 FQNEAQ. V lost 1 base and J lost 5; bases outside the gene matches: 4. CDR3 size: 15 residues.

V usage is TRBV14 and J usage is TRBJ2-7; a possible D gene is TRBD2 (6 bases). The CDR3 is made up of 15 amino acids. Germline CDR1 is SGHDN and CDR2 is FVKESK. The germline V and J ends were trimmed by 4 bases and 2 bases, with 15 bases remaining between them. The CDR3 sequence is CASSRRGTSAYEQYF. In DNA form, the CDR3 reads TGTGCCAGCAGCCGGCGAGGGACTTCCGCCTACGAGCAGTACTTC.

This clonotype showed up many times. The V gene is TRBV7-8, the J gene TRBJ2-1; D is perhaps TRBD2 (7 bases). Trimming left V 7 bases short and J 3 bases short, with 16 bases between. The length of the CDR3 is 15 residues. Germline V gene data show CDR1 as SGHVS and CDR2 as FQNEAQ. CDR3 sequence: CASIKGGGLYNEQFF. CDR3 nucleotides: TGTGCCAGCATTAAAGGGGGGGGCCTCTACAATGAGCAGTTCTTC.

This clonotype was observed at least ten times. The chain has TRBV29-1 and TRBJ2-4; D is unresolved. The V end was cut by 6 bases, the J end by 6 bases, with 15 bases between. This CDR3 region has 13 residues. Germline-derived CDR1 and CDR2 are SQVTM and ANQGSEA. In nucleotides, the CDR3 is TGCAGCGTCGAGGATCCTTCGTCAAACATTCAGTACTTC. Residues: CSVEDPSSNIQYF.

There are many counts of this clonotype. The V call is TRBV7-2, the J call TRBJ2-3; 15 positions agree with TRBD2. Germline V lookup: CDR1 SGHTA, CDR2 FQGNSA. The CDR3 consists of 15 residues. Trimming took 6 bases from V and 11 from J; bases not matched to a gene: 9. DNA of the CDR3: TGTGCCAGCAGTTTTGGGACTAGCGGGGGGCGCGTGCAGTATTTT. This encodes CASSFGTSGGRVQYF.

Here the CDR3 reads CASSLEGQIVNYGYTF. CDR3 in DNA: TGTGCCAGCAGCCTGGAGGGACAGATCGTTAACTATGGCTACACCTTC. The rearrangement links TRBV5-6 to TRBJ1-2, with TRBD1 matching over 7 bases. The CDR3 is 16 amino acids. V lost 4 bases and J lost 1; bases outside the gene matches: 10. Germline V CDR1 and CDR2: SGHDT, YYEEEE.

Many counts were recorded for this clonotype. The gene calls are TRBV12-3 or TRBV12-4 and TRBJ2-6; D not resolved. The CDR3 is 13 residues long. The V and J ends lost 3 bases and 4 bases respectively, with 4 bases between them. The CDR3 spells CASSFTGANVLTF. The CDR3 DNA sequence: TGTGCCAGCAGTTTCACCGGGGCCAACGTCCTGACTTTC.

This rearrangement joins TRBV19 to TRBJ1-5; D may be TRBD1 (5 bases). Trimming left V 6 bases short and J 1 base short, with 19 bases between. The germline CDR1 and CDR2 sequences are LNHDA and SQIVND (reference sequence). The CDR3 has 17 amino acids. CDR3 residues: CASSRPAGLGSNQPQHF. The CDR3 DNA is TGTGCCAGTAGCCGTCCGGCAGGGCTTGGAAGCAATCAGCCCCAGCATTTT.